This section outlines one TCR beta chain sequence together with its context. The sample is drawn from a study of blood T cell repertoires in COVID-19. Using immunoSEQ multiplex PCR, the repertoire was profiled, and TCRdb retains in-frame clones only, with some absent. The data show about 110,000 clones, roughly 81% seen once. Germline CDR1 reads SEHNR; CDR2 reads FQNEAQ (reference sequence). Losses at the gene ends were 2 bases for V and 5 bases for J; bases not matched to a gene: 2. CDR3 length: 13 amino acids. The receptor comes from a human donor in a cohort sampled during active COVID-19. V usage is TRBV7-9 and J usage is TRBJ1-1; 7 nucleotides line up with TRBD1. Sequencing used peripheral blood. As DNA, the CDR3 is TGTGCCAGCAGCTTACAGGGACAGACTGAAGCTTTCTTT. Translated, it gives CASSLQGQTEAFF.